These 3 T cell receptor beta chains came from one sample sequenced in a study of T cell clones after liver transplantation. Generated by immunoSEQ multiplex PCR, the TCRdb table keeps only in-frame clones and is missing some. The sample carries 45,000 to 55,000 clones, 84% recorded once. The source was CD4+ T cells from blood, collected before liver transplant. The receptors here all came from a human donor who received a liver transplant.

This clone showed up just a few times. The chain joins TRBV18 to TRBJ1-5; D is possibly TRBD1 (6 bases). Germline V gives CDR1 KGHSH, CDR2 LQKENI. The CDR3 has 14 residues. V shed 6 bases and J shed 5 bases, with 14 bases lying between them. The CDR3 coding sequence is TGTGCCAGCTCTCAGGGTACAGGGTATCAGCCCCAGCATTTT. Protein product: CASSQGTGYQPQHF. Full variable domain (outside the CDR3, taken from reference TRBV18 and TRBJ1-5): NAGVMQNPRHLVRRRGQEARLRCSPMKGHSHVYWYRQLPEEGLKFMVYLQKENIIDESGMPKERFSAEFPKEGPSILRIQQVVRGDSAAYFCASSQGTGYQPQHFGDGTRLSIL.

The V and J genes are TRBV11-2 and TRBJ2-4; D uncertain. Germline V gene lookup returns CDR1 SGHAT and CDR2 FQNNGV. The CDR3 runs 11 residues. The V end was cut by 3 bases, the J end by 9 bases, with 6 bases between. This CDR3 reads CASSLFGIQYF. As DNA, the CDR3 is TGTGCCAGCAGCTTGTTTGGCATTCAGTACTTC.

V and J are TRBV5-1 and TRBJ1-1; 8 positions agree with TRBD1. Losses at the gene ends were 4 bases for V and 1 base for J; bases not matched to a gene: 3. Germline V CDR1 and CDR2: SGHRS, YFSETQ. The CDR3 consists of 14 residues. The CDR3 nucleotides read TGCGCCAGCAGCCAGGGGGCAGGGAACACTGAAGCTTTCTTT. Its protein is CASSQGAGNTEAFF.